Each of the 19 T cell receptor beta chains below was sequenced from the same sample in a study of blood T cell repertoires in COVID-19 (dated by TCRdb to 2018 to 2020). Library creation used the immunoSEQ multiplex PCR assay. TCRdb mirrors the immuneACCESS table, restricted to in-frame sequences. Some clones are absent from its copies; in checked studies, under half trace to an unresolved V gene, and the reason for the others is unknown. Recorded for this sample are 300,000 to 400,000 clones; around nine tenths of them occurred a single time. In total, the top ten clones hold 4% to 6% of the sample. Sequenced: PBMCs or T cells enriched from blood (not recorded which). The receptors here all came from a man aged 55 to 70 who had recovered from COVID-19.

This chain links TRBV7-2 with TRBJ2-3; weak D call: TRBD1 (5 bases). Germline V lookup: CDR1 SGHTA, CDR2 FQGNSA. V gave up 6 bases and J gave up 14 bases, with 27 bases separating them. This CDR3 is built from 15 residues. The CDR3 DNA reads TGTGCCAGCAGTTATGGCCGGCAGGGCCCAAAGAAGGTGTATTTT. It yields the protein CASSYGRQGPKKVYF.

V is TRBV5-8 and J is TRBJ1-5; 9 nucleotides line up with TRBD1. Unmatched junction bases numbered 14, after V lost 5 bases and J lost 2 bases. CDR3 length: 18 residues. Germline-derived CDR1 and CDR2 are SGHTS and YDEGEE. In DNA, the CDR3 is TGTGCCAGCAGTCCCGGGACAGGGACAGGTTCAGGCAATCAGCCCCAGCATTTT. Translating it yields CASSPGTGTGSGNQPQHF.

The gene calls are TRBV27 and TRBJ2-1, with D possibly TRBD1 on 5 matching bases. V was shortened by 4 bases and J by 6 bases, with 13 bases between the two germline ends. Looked up from germline, CDR1 is MNHEY and CDR2 is SMNVEV (reference sequence). This CDR3 has 14 residues. CDR3 bases: TGTGCCAGCAGTTCCCCCCCCAGGGCCAATGAGCAGTTCTTC. Its translation: CASSSPPRANEQFF.

This chain joins TRBV7-9 and TRBJ1-2; D is unresolved. The CDR3 is 13 residues long. V dropped 2 bases and J dropped 4 bases, with 8 bases sitting between them. Germline loops: CDR1 SEHNR, CDR2 FQNEAQ (reference sequence). For the CDR3, the DNA is TGTGCCAGCAGCTTAATGGGGAGCTATGGCTACACCTTC. Residues: CASSLMGSYGYTF.

This sequence joins TRBV28 and TRBJ1-5; 12 nucleotides agree with TRBD1. The V segment lost 6 bases and the J segment 9 bases; nucleotides outside the gene matches: 3. Germline-derived CDR1 and CDR2 are MDHEN and SYDVKM. The length of the CDR3 is 13 residues. CDR3 DNA: TGTGCCAGCAGGGGGACAGGGGGCACGCCCCAGCATTTT. It encodes CASRGTGGTPQHF. The full variable domain, its missing parts supplied by reference TRBV28 and TRBJ1-5, is DVKVTQSSRYLVKRTGEKVFLECVQDMDHENMFWYRQDPGLGLRLIYFSYDVKMKEKGDIPEGYSVSREKKERFSLILESASTNQTSMYLCASRGTGGTPQHFGDGTRLSIL.

The chain is built from TRBV7-2 and TRBJ2-1, with TRBD2 identical over 12 bases. V lost 7 bases to trimming and J lost 2 bases; unmatched junction nucleotides: 9. Germline loops: CDR1 SGHTA, CDR2 FQGNSA. The CDR3 runs to 17 residues. The DNA for the CDR3 is TGTGCCAGCACCCTGACTAGCGGGAGTTTAACCTACAATGAGCAGTTCTTC. It is translated as CASTLTSGSLTYNEQFF.

The J gene is TRBJ2-7, the V gene TRBV6-5; a weak D match, TRBD2 (6 bases). The CDR3 runs to 14 residues. V was shortened by 3 bases and J by 4 bases, with 13 bases between the two germline ends. Germline V gene lookup returns CDR1 MNHEY and CDR2 SVGAGI. The CDR3 spells CASSYFRESYEQYF. The CDR3 nucleotides read TGTGCCAGCAGTTATTTCCGGGAGTCTTACGAGCAGTACTTC.

This clone was detected once. The J gene is TRBJ2-1, the V gene TRBV4-1, with 8 nucleotides matching TRBD2. The CDR3 sequence is 16 residues long. CDR1 MGHRA and CDR2 YSYEKL come from the germline V gene. The V gene end was trimmed by 3 bases and the J gene end by 9 bases; junction bases not matched to a gene: 13. The CDR3 region has the DNA TGCGCCAGCAGCCATGGTGGCGGGAGGAGTATGAGTGAGCAGTTCTTC. It specifies CASSHGGGRSMSEQFF.

This chain joins TRBV28 and TRBJ1-1; TRBD1 agrees at 11 bases. The V segment lost 3 bases and the J segment 4 bases; nucleotides outside the gene matches: 7. This CDR3 spans 16 amino acids. Germline V lookup: CDR1 MDHEN, CDR2 SYDVKM. CDR3 sequence reads: CASSLAGTGGFTEAFF. For the CDR3, the DNA is TGTGCCAGCAGTTTGGCCGGGACAGGGGGATTCACTGAAGCTTTCTTT. The entire variable domain, with the rest obtained from reference TRBV28 and TRBJ1-1, is as follows: DVKVTQSSRYLVKRTGEKVFLECVQDMDHENMFWYRQDPGLGLRLIYFSYDVKMKEKGDIPEGYSVSREKKERFSLILESASTNQTSMYLCASSLAGTGGFTEAFFGQGTRLTVV.

The rearrangement links TRBV5-1 to TRBJ2-3; D might be TRBD2 (5 bases). Germline V gives CDR1 SGHRS, CDR2 YFSETQ. V lost 4 bases and J lost 1, with 13 bases in between. CDR3 length: 15 residues. The CDR3 spells CASSQRAQGTDTQYF. The CDR3, as DNA: TGCGCCAGCAGCCAGAGGGCCCAGGGCACAGATACGCAGTATTTT.

The gene calls are TRBV19 and TRBJ2-2; D possibly corresponds to TRBD2 (5 bases). Germline V gives CDR1 LNHDA, CDR2 SQIVND (reference sequence). V lost 3 bases to trimming and J lost 3 bases, with 17 bases between them. The CDR3 extends over 17 amino acids. Here the CDR3 reads CASSIRSGSLHTGELFF. DNA for the CDR3: TGTGCCAGTAGTATCCGCAGTGGGAGTCTTCACACCGGGGAGCTGTTTTTT.

The chain employs TRBV5-1 and TRBJ1-2; 8 positions agree with TRBD1. Germline CDR1 and CDR2: SGHRS and YFSETQ. This CDR3 comprises 12 residues. V lost 4 bases and J lost 6; bases outside the gene matches: 2. CDR3 sequence reads: CASSPQGDGYTF. Written as DNA, the CDR3 is TGCGCCAGCAGCCCACAGGGGGATGGCTACACCTTC.

This chain connects TRBV30 to TRBJ2-5, with TRBD2 identical over 7 bases. The length of the CDR3 is 14 residues. Germline CDR1 GTSNPN, CDR2 SVGIG (reference sequence). The V gene end was trimmed by 4 bases and the J gene end by 5 bases; junction bases not matched to a gene: 10. CDR3 in DNA: TGTGCCTGGAAGTTAAGCGGGGTAGGGGAGACCCAGTACTTC. Its translation is CAWKLSGVGETQYF.

This rearrangement joins TRBV28 to TRBJ2-1, with D possibly TRBD1 on 6 matching bases. Germline CDR1 is MDHEN and CDR2 is SYDVKM. The germline V and J ends were trimmed by 4 bases and 0 bases, with 13 bases remaining between them. This CDR3 spans 16 amino acids. The CDR3 region is CASSSRTALSYNEQFF. Here the CDR3 DNA reads TGTGCCAGCAGTTCCCGGACAGCTCTCTCCTACAATGAGCAGTTCTTC.

The rearrangement links TRBV6-4 to TRBJ2-5; tentative D call: TRBD1 (8 bases). In germline, CDR1 is MRHNA, CDR2 SNTAGT. The V end lost 6 bases, the J end lost 4 bases, and 15 bases lay between the germline ends. This CDR3 comprises 14 residues. CDR3 in amino acids: CASRFYRGGETQYF. CDR3 in DNA: TGTGCCAGCAGGTTCTACAGGGGGGGAGAGACCCAGTACTTC.

The chain carries TRBV3-1 (or the pseudogene TRBV3-2) and TRBJ1-2, with TRBD1 as a possible D gene (6 bases). This CDR3 has 15 residues. Trimming stripped 4 bases from V and 8 bases from J, with 20 bases between. Germline-derived CDR1 and CDR2 are LGHDT and YNNKEL (reference sequence). CDR3 in DNA: TGTGCCAGCAGCCCTACTACAGGGAAGCGCAGCGGCTACACCTTC. This codes for CASSPTTGKRSGYTF.

The rearrangement joins TRBV18 to TRBJ2-3; 7 bases agree with TRBD2. The CDR3 loop spans 15 amino acids. Unmatched junction bases numbered 0, after V lost 0 bases and J lost 0 bases. The germline CDR1 and CDR2 sequences are KGHSH and LQKENI. The CDR3 loop reads CASSPPTSSTDTQYF. CDR3 nucleotides: TGTGCCAGCTCACCACCGACTAGCAGCACAGATACGCAGTATTTT.

V gene TRBV4-2 combines with J gene TRBJ2-5; D ambiguous. V was cut by 2 bases and J by 4 bases, with 5 bases left in between. Germline CDR1 is LGHNA and CDR2 is YNFKEQ. CDR3 length: 12 residues. This CDR3 is CASSQIGETQYF. Here the CDR3 DNA reads TGTGCCAGCAGCCAAATCGGAGAGACCCAGTACTTC.

The chain employs TRBV18 and TRBJ1-6, with 10 bases lining up with TRBD1. The junction had 7 bases not matched to a gene; V was cut back by 3 bases and J by 5 bases. CDR1 and CDR2 (germline): KGHSH, LQKENI. The CDR3 totals 17 residues. As DNA, the CDR3 is TGTGCCAGCTCACCGATGGACAGGGGGTTGAATAATTCACCCCTCCACTTT. It translates to CASSPMDRGLNNSPLHF.